This TCR beta chain was found in a study of blood T cell repertoires in COVID-19. CDR3 length equals 13 residues. Original handling: Reference gene primer amplification yielded estimated nucleated cell counts. Assay: immunoSEQ multiplex PCR; the TCRdb copy retains only in-frame clones and omits some. V and J calls and clone size are copied from that table; D and trimming were computed from the DNA. The sample yields 55,000 to 70,000 clones, about nine tenths seen once. Sequencing was performed on peripheral blood. The chain employs TRBV21-1 and TRBJ2-7; the table's D call, TRBD2, was not checked against the DNA. TRBV21-1 is reported as a pseudogene. The sequence was obtained from a woman older than 75 with COVID-19, enrolled during active disease. CDR3 amino acids: CASSKVARYEQYF. CDR3 DNA: TGTGCCAGCAGCAAAGTGGCGAGGTACGAGCAGTACTTC.